The clone carrying this T cell receptor beta chain was picked up a small number of times. Primers: 60 Vbeta forward and 13 Jbeta reverse. Sequenced by immunoSEQ multiplex PCR; TCRdb stores in-frame clones only, minus some. This sample has under 200,000 clones, with about 79% found just once. These data belong to a study of cytomegalovirus exposure and HLA in healthy donors. The V end lost 5 bases, the J end lost 0 bases, and 10 bases lay between the germline ends. This CDR3 comprises 14 residues. The germline V gene encodes CDR1 KGHSH and CDR2 LQKENI. The chain has TRBV18 and TRBJ1-1, with D possibly matching TRBD1 (6 bases). The receptor was derived from a female donor in good health and CMV-seronegative. The sequencing sample was made of PBMCs. The CDR3 region has the DNA TGTGCCAGCTCATACGGACAGATGAACACTGAAGCTTTCTTT. Its translation: CASSYGQMNTEAFF.